Listed below are T cell receptor beta chains from one sample, sequenced in a study of T cell clones after liver transplantation. Here immunoSEQ multiplex PCR was the method, and the copy in TCRdb shows in-frame clones only, minus some. The data show 99,000 or so clones, with around 83% seen just once and about 1% held by the top ten. The sequences come from CD4+ T cells from blood, collected before liver transplant. These receptors were taken from a human donor who received a liver transplant. Both conserved end residues are part of each CDR3. Fields, in order: V gene, D gene, J gene, clone size, CDR3 protein, CDR3 DNA. A D gene is named only where the DNA matches it firmly. Clone sizes are given selectively: once, few, many, or a class where the clone is expanded.

>TRBV6-5|NA|TRBJ1-1|NA
CASQRFGEGNTEAFF
TGTGCCAGCCAGAGGTTTGGGGAGGGGAACACTGAAGCTTTCTTT
>TRBV28|TRBD1|TRBJ2-6|NA
CASSPGGSGANVLTF
TGTGCCAGCAGCCCAGGGGGCTCTGGGGCCAACGTCCTGACTTTC
>TRBV11-2|TRBD1|TRBJ1-4|NA
CASSLGQGAGEKLFF
TGTGCCAGCAGCCTAGGACAGGGGGCGGGTGAAAAACTGTTTTTT
>TRBV7-6|NA|TRBJ2-6|NA
CASRLGANVLTF
TGTGCCAGCAGGCTGGGGGCCAACGTCCTGACTTTC
>TRBV6-1|NA|TRBJ1-3|NA
CASSTGTFNGNTIYF
TGTGCCAGCAGTACCGGGACCTTTAATGGAAACACCATATATTTT
>TRBV30|NA|TRBJ1-6|NA
CAWSVPAGGSLHF
TGTGCCTGGAGTGTTCCGGCGGGGGGGTCCCTCCACTTT
>TRBV7-2|NA|TRBJ1-3|NA
CASSERITGNTIYF
TGTGCCAGCAGCGAGCGGATAACCGGAAACACCATATATTTT
>TRBV2|NA|TRBJ1-1|NA
CASSRGRTEAFF
TGTGCCAGCAGTCGAGGTCGGACTGAAGCTTTCTTT
>TRBV7-2|NA|TRBJ2-5|NA
CASSSTMARETQYF
TGTGCCAGCAGCTCTACAATGGCAAGAGAGACCCAGTACTTC
>TRBV10-3|TRBD1|TRBJ1-1|NA
CAISPGTGSYTEAFF
TGTGCCATCAGTCCCGGGACAGGGAGTTACACTGAAGCTTTCTTT
>TRBV2|TRBD1|TRBJ2-7|once
CASSIRQGATYEQYF
TGTGCCAGCAGTATCCGACAGGGGGCGACCTACGAGCAGTACTTC
>TRBV6-5|NA|TRBJ2-4|NA
CASSYSRAGLKNIQYF
TGTGCCAGCAGTTACTCGAGGGCGGGACTCAAAAACATTCAGTACTTC
>TRBV9|TRBD2|TRBJ2-1|NA
CASARLAGGSSYNEQFF
TGTGCCAGCGCGCGACTAGCGGGGGGGAGCTCCTACAATGAGCAGTTCTTC
>TRBV18|NA|TRBJ1-1|NA
CASSPRRDEAFF
TGTGCCAGCTCACCCCGACGGGATGAAGCTTTCTTT
>TRBV2|NA|TRBJ2-4|NA
CASSESVPKNIQYF
TGTGCCAGCAGTGAATCGGTCCCCAAAAACATTCAGTACTTC
>TRBV18|NA|TRBJ2-7|once
CASSPMDGSYEQYF
TGTGCCAGCTCACCAATGGACGGATCCTACGAGCAGTACTTC
>TRBV11-2|TRBD1|TRBJ2-7|NA
CASSLGRWQGVPSYEQYF
TGTGCCAGCAGCTTAGGTCGGTGGCAGGGGGTCCCCTCCTACGAGCAGTACTTC
>TRBV10-1|TRBD1|TRBJ1-5|NA
CASGGQVKRSNQPQHF
TGCGCCAGCGGGGGACAGGTTAAGAGGAGCAATCAGCCCCAGCATTTT
>TRBV19|NA|TRBJ1-2|NA
CASQGSGTNYGYTF
TGTGCCAGTCAAGGCTCGGGGACGAACTATGGCTACACCTTC
>TRBV6-5|NA|TRBJ1-2|NA
CAVGPGVDYGYTF
TGTGCCGTGGGTCCCGGGGTGGACTATGGCTACACCTTC
>TRBV2|NA|TRBJ2-7|NA
CASSDAGYGEQYF
TGTGCCAGCAGTGATGCCGGGTACGGCGAGCAGTACTTC
>TRBV6-6|NA|TRBJ2-2|NA
CASSYLGGELFF
TGTGCCAGCAGTTACCTCGGCGGGGAGCTGTTTTTT